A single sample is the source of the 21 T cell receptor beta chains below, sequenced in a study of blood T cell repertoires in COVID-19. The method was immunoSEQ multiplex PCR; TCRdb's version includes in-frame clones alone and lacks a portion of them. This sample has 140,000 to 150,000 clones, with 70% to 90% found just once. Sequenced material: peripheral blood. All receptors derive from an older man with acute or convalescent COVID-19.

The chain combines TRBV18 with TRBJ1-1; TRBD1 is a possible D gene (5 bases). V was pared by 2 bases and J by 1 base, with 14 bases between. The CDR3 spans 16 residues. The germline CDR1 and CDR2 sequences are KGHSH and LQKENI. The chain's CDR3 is CASSPGEAGTNTEAFF. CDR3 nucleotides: TGTGCCAGCTCACCAGGGGAGGCAGGGACGAACACTGAAGCTTTCTTT.

Here the CDR3 DNA reads TGCAGTGCTAGTCCCCCTCCCCTGTTCTACGAGCAGTACTTC. This gives the protein CSASPPPLFYEQYF. The chain has TRBV20-1 and TRBJ2-7; D ambiguous. This CDR3 is built from 14 residues. V dropped 3 bases and J dropped 3 bases, with 15 bases sitting between them. Germline V gene data show CDR1 as DFQATT and CDR2 as SNEGSKA (reference sequence).

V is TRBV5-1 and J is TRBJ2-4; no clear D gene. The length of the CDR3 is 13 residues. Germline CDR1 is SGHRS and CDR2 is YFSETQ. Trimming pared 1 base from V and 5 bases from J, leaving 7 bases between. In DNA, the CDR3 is TGCGCCAGCAGCTTGAGCCCTGAAAACATTCAGTACTTC. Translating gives CASSLSPENIQYF.

The CDR3 sequence is CASSSLTVSSGANVLTF. The CDR3, as DNA: TGTGCCAGCAGTTCGTTGACAGTCAGCTCTGGGGCCAACGTCCTGACTTTC. The rearrangement links TRBV27 to TRBJ2-6, with D perhaps matching TRBD1 (5 bases). The CDR3 extends over 17 amino acids. CDR1 and CDR2 from the germline V gene are MNHEY and SMNVEV (reference sequence). Trimming cost V 4 bases and J 0 bases, with 13 bases left between them.

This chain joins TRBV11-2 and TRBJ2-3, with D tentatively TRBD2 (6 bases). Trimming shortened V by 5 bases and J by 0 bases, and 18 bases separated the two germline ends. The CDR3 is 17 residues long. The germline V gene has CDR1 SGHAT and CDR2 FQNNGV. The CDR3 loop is CASSPGTGPLSTDTQYF. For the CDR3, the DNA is TGTGCCAGCAGCCCGGGGACTGGTCCTCTTAGCACAGATACGCAGTATTTT.

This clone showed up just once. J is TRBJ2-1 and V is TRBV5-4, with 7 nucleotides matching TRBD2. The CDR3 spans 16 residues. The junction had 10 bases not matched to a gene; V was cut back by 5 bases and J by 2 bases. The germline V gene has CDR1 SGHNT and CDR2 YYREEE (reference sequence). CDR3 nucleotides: TGTGCCAGCAGAATAGATCTAGCGGCCCCCTACAATGAGCAGTTCTTC. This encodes CASRIDLAAPYNEQFF. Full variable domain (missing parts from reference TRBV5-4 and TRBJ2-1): ETGVTQSPTHLIKTRGQQVTLRCSSQSGHNTVSWYQQALGQGPQFIFQYYREEENGRGNFPPRFSGLQFPNYSSELNVNALELDDSALYLCASRIDLAAPYNEQFFGPGTRLTVL.

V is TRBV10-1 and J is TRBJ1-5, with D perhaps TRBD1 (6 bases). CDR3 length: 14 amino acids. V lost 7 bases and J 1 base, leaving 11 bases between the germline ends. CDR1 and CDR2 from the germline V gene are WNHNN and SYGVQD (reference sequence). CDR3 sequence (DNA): TGCGCCAGCAACTCGGGGGGCAGCAATCAGCCCCAGCATTTT. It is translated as CASNSGGSNQPQHF.

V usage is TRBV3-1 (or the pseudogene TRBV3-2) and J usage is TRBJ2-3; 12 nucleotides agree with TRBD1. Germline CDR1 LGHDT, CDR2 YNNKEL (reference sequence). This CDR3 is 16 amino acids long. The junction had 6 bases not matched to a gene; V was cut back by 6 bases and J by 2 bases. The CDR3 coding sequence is TGTGCCAGCAGTCGGGACAGGGGGCGCATCACAGATACGCAGTATTTT. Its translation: CASSRDRGRITDTQYF.

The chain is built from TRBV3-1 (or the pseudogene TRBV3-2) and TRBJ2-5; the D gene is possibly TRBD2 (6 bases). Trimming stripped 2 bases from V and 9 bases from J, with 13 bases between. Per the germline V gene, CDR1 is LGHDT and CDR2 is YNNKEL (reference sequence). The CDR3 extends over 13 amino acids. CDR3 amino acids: CASSQPHGGAQYF. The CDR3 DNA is TGTGCCAGCAGCCAACCCCACGGAGGGGCCCAGTACTTC.

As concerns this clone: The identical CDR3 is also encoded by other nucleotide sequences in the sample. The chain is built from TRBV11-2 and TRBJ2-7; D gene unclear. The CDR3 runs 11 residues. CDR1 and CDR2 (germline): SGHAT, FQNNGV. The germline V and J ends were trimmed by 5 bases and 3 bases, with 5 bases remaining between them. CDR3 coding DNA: TGTGCCAGCAGCACCTACTACGAGCAGTACTTC. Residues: CASSTYYEQYF.

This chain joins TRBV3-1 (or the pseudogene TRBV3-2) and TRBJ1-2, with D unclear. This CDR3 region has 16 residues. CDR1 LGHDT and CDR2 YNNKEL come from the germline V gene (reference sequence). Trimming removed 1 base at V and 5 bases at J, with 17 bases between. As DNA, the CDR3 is TGTGCCAGCAGCCAAGGTTCAGCGGTCTCGACTTATGGCTACACCTTC. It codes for CASSQGSAVSTYGYTF.

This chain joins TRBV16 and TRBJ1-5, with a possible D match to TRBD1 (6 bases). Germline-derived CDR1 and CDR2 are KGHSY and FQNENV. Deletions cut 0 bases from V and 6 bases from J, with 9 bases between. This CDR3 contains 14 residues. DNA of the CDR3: TGTGCCAGCAGCCAATCGATCAGGGGTCAGCCCCAGCATTTT. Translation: CASSQSIRGQPQHF.

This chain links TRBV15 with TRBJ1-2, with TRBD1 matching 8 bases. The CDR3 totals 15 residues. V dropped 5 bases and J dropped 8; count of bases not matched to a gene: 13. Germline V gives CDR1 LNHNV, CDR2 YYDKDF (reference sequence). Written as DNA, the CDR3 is TGTGCCACCAGCCGCGCCTGGCAGGGGGCGCACGGCTACACCTTC. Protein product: CATSRAWQGAHGYTF.

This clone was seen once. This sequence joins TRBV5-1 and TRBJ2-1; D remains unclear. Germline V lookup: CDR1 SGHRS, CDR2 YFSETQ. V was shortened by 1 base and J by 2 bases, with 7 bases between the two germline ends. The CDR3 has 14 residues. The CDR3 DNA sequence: TGCGCCAGCAGCTTGCTTAACACCTACAATGAGCAGTTCTTC. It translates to CASSLLNTYNEQFF.

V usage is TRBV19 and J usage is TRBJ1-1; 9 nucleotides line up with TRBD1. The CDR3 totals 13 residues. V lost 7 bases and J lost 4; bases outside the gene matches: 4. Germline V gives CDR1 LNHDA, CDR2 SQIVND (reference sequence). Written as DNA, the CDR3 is TGTGCCAGTAAGGACAGGGGTGGCACTGAAGCTTTCTTT. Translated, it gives CASKDRGGTEAFF.

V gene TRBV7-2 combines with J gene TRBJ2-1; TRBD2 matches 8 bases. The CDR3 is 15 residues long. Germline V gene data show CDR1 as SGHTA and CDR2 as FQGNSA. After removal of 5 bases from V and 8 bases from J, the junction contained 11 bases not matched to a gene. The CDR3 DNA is TGTGCCAGCAGCCGCCGGGGGGGACCTACGGATGAGCAGTTCTTC. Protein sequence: CASSRRGGPTDEQFF.

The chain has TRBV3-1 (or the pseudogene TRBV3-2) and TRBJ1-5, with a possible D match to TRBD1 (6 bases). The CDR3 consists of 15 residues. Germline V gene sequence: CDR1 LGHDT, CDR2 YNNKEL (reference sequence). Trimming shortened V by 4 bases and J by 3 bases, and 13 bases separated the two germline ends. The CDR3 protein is CASSRDTRDNQPQHF. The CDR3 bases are TGTGCCAGCAGCCGGGACACCCGGGACAATCAGCCCCAGCATTTT.

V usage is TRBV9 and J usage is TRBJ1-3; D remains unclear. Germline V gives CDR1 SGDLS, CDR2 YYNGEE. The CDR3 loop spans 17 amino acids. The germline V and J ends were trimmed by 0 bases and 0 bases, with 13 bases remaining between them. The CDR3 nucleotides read TGTGCCAGCAGCGTAGGTTTTGCATTGGCCTCTGGAAACACCATATATTTT. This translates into CASSVGFALASGNTIYF.

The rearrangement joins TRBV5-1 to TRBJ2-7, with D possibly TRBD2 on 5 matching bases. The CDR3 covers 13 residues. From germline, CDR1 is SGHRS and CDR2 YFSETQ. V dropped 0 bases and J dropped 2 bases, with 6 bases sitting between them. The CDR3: CASSLAGTYEQYF. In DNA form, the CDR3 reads TGCGCCAGCAGCTTGGCCGGGACCTACGAGCAGTACTTC.

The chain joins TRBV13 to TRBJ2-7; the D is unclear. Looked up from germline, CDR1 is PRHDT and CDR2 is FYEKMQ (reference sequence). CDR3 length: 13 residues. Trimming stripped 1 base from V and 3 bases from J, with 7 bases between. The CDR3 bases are TGTGCCAGCAGCTTAGCCGGGTACTACGAGCAGTACTTC. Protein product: CASSLAGYYEQYF.

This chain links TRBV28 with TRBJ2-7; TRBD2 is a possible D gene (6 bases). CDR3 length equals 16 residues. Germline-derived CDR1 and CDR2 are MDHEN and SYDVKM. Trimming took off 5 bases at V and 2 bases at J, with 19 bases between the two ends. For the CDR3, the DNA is TGTGCCAGCAGTGGTAAACCGGGACTCCCAGCCTACGAGCAGTACTTC. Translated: CASSGKPGLPAYEQYF.